Shown below are 20 T cell receptor beta chains from a single sample sequenced in a study of T cell repertoires in cytomegalovirus infection (dated by TCRdb to the late 2010s). The data were produced on an Illumina HiSeq 1500. TCRdb's own reprocessing of the public reads used fastp at Q25 and MiXCR and kept productive beta chains. Rows are unified per CDR3 protein, each entry keeping the most common DNA and genes. Here the sample has around 570,000 distinct CDR3 sequences; 40% occur a single time. Over 45% of the sample goes to the ten largest clones. What this sample's treatment or condition label stands for: in vitro stimulation with specific CMV peptide epitopes to enrich CMV-specific T cells. The antigens for these receptors are not known. The sequencing used cultured PBMCs, collected from culture after CMV antigen stimulation. These receptors were obtained from a human donor in good health (CMV status not recorded). Some clones in this sample may be carry-over from other donors' samples.

This clonotype has only one observation. V and J are TRBV28 and TRBJ2-5; unclear D gene. This CDR3 is 12 amino acids long. Germline-derived CDR1 and CDR2 are MDHEN and SYDVKM. Trimming left V 8 bases short and J 5 bases short, with 12 bases between. The CDR3 region has the DNA TGTGCCAGCCAGGTCGCCACGGAGACCCAGTACTTC. This gives the protein CASQVATETQYF.

This clonotype has a handful of counts. This chain links TRBV6-1 with TRBJ2-1; 8 bases align to TRBD1. V lost 4 bases and J lost 4; bases outside the gene matches: 6. The length of the CDR3 is 15 residues. The germline CDR1 and CDR2 sequences are MNHNS and SASEGT. The CDR3 nucleotides read TGTGCCAGCAGTGCACAGGGGGGTTCTTACAATGAGCAGTTCTTC. It codes for CASSAQGGSYNEQFF.

The J gene is TRBJ1-3, the V gene TRBV28, with D possibly TRBD1 on 5 matching bases. Per germline, CDR1 MDHEN and CDR2 SYDVKM. Trimming left V 6 bases short and J 5 bases short, with 20 bases between. This CDR3 region has 16 residues. The CDR3 DNA is TGTGCCAGCAGCCCGAATCCCGGGACCGCACGAAACACCATATATTTT. This codes for CASSPNPGTARNTIYF.

The genes are TRBV6-1 and TRBJ2-3; maybe TRBD2 (5 bases). CDR3 length equals 16 residues. Germline V gives CDR1 MNHNS, CDR2 SASEGT. Between the trimmed V and J ends, which lost 5 bases and 3 bases, there was a span of 18 bases. CDR3 residues: CASSSVLGSATDTQYF. The CDR3 bases are TGTGCCAGCAGTTCGGTTCTGGGGAGCGCTACAGATACGCAGTATTTT.

This clonotype was counted many times. The genes are TRBV7-2 and TRBJ1-5; tentatively, D is TRBD1 (6 bases). V shed 5 bases and J shed 7 bases, with 15 bases lying between them. The V gene's germline CDR1 is SGHTA and CDR2 FQGNSA. The CDR3 loop spans 14 amino acids. The CDR3 sequence is CASSTGTRGQPQHF. The CDR3 DNA sequence: TGTGCCAGCAGCACTGGGACAAGGGGGCAGCCCCAGCATTTT.

This chain joins TRBV15 and TRBJ1-1; perhaps TRBD1 as D (5 bases). This CDR3 spans 16 amino acids. The germline V and J ends were trimmed by 0 bases and 4 bases, with 15 bases remaining between them. The germline V gene has CDR1 LNHNV and CDR2 YYDKDF (reference sequence). This CDR3 is CATSRDWGFFGTEAFF. CDR3 nucleotide sequence: TGTGCCACCAGCAGAGATTGGGGCTTCTTCGGCACTGAAGCTTTCTTT. Full variable domain (outside the CDR3, taken from reference TRBV15 and TRBJ1-1): DAMVIQNPRYQVTQFGKPVTLSCSQTLNHNVMYWYQQKSSQAPKLLFHYYDKDFNNEADTPDNFQSRRPNTSFCFLDIRSPGLGDTAMYLCATSRDWGFFGTEAFFGQGTRLTVV.

The V call is TRBV7-6, the J call TRBJ1-1; D gene unclear. The CDR3 has 12 residues. Germline V lookup: CDR1 SGHVS, CDR2 FNYEAQ. The V gene lost 1 base and the J gene lost 8 bases, with 8 bases spanning the gap. CDR3 protein: CASSLDYGEAFF. As DNA, the CDR3 is TGTGCCAGCAGCTTAGATTACGGGGAAGCTTTCTTT.

The sample holds one count of this clonotype. CDR3 amino acids: CASSHLAGGDYEQYF. The CDR3 coding sequence is TGCGCCAGCAGCCATCTAGCGGGAGGGGATTACGAGCAGTACTTC. This chain joins TRBV4-1 and TRBJ2-7; 12 bases are shared with TRBD2. V lost 3 bases, J lost 4 bases, and 4 bases stayed unmatched. The CDR3 covers 15 residues. The germline CDR1 and CDR2 sequences are MGHRA and YSYEKL.

At least ten counts were recorded for this clonotype. This sequence joins TRBV7-9 and TRBJ2-1, with D possibly TRBD1 on 5 matching bases. The CDR3 extends over 15 amino acids. Germline values: CDR1 SEHNR, CDR2 FQNEAQ (reference sequence). V dropped 4 bases and J dropped 5 bases, with 15 bases sitting between them. The CDR3 sequence is CASSSGKVRHNEQFF. In nucleotides, the CDR3 is TGTGCCAGCAGCTCAGGGAAGGTCAGGCACAATGAGCAGTTCTTC.

The J gene is TRBJ1-1, the V gene TRBV6-5; 7 bases align to TRBD1. Germline V gives CDR1 MNHEY, CDR2 SVGAGI. V lost 5 bases, J lost 8 bases, and 8 bases stayed unmatched. This CDR3 has 13 residues. CDR3 bases: TGTGCCAGCAGTCGTACCGGGACAGCAGAAGCTTTCTTT. Its protein is CASSRTGTAEAFF.

In its sample, this clonotype was seen a few times. V is TRBV14 and J is TRBJ2-1, with D uncertain. Per the germline V gene, CDR1 is SGHDN and CDR2 is FVKESK. The CDR3 runs 15 residues. Trimming removed 1 base at V and 9 bases at J, with 16 bases between. In nucleotides, the CDR3 is TGTGCCAGCAGCCAAGTTTACGTGGGAACGGTTGAGCAGTTCTTC. Translating it yields CASSQVYVGTVEQFF.

Notes on this clonotype: Relative to the germline gene, one junction end is altered; a read error may explain this. V usage is TRBV7-4 and J usage is TRBJ1-6, with a possible D match to TRBD1 (6 bases). The CDR3 has 17 residues. Germline assignment: CDR1 SGHVT and CDR2 SQSDAQ. CDR3 amino acids: CASSYLSGGFYTSPLHF. The CDR3 DNA reads as TGTGCCAGCAGCTACCTCTCGGGGGGCTTTTATACTTCACCCCTCCACTTT.

The table lists this clonotype with many counts. The chain joins TRBV7-2 to TRBJ2-1, with TRBD2 identical over 7 bases. V shed 2 bases and J 4 bases; nucleotides not matched to a gene: 5. CDR1 and CDR2 from the germline V gene are SGHTA and FQGNSA. CDR3 size: 15 residues. The CDR3 sequence is CASSLTAGVYNEQFF. The DNA of the CDR3 is TGTGCCAGCAGCTTAACGGCGGGGGTTTACAATGAGCAGTTCTTC.

The rearrangement joins TRBV12-3 or TRBV12-4 to TRBJ2-1, with D perhaps matching TRBD2 (5 bases). The V and J ends lost 2 bases and 6 bases respectively, with 14 bases between them. This CDR3 spans 15 amino acids. CDR3 amino acids: CASSLFRGLSNEQFF. The DNA of the CDR3 is TGTGCCAGCAGTTTATTCCGCGGGTTAAGCAATGAGCAGTTCTTC.

The chain carries TRBV29-1 and TRBJ2-3, with D perhaps TRBD1 (6 bases). This CDR3 has 16 residues. Trimming pared 2 bases from V and 3 bases from J, leaving 18 bases between. CDR1 is SQVTM and CDR2 is ANQGSEA in the germline V gene. CDR3 DNA sequence: TGCAGCGTTGAACCGACAGGCCTTCAGCGGACAGATACGCAGTATTTT. Amino acid sequence: CSVEPTGLQRTDTQYF.

This chain joins TRBV5-4 and TRBJ1-3; D is uncertain. The CDR3 length is 14 residues. The germline CDR1 and CDR2 sequences are SGHNT and YYREEE (reference sequence). Deletions cut 3 bases from V and 2 bases from J, with 9 bases between. The CDR3 loop reads CASSSTSAGNTIYF. CDR3 in DNA: TGTGCCAGCAGCTCGACCTCTGCTGGAAACACCATATATTTT. The whole variable domain, filled in from reference TRBV5-4 and TRBJ1-3, reads ETGVTQSPTHLIKTRGQQVTLRCSSQSGHNTVSWYQQALGQGPQFIFQYYREEENGRGNFPPRFSGLQFPNYSSELNVNALELDDSALYLCASSSTSAGNTIYFGEGSWLTVV.

This clonotype was counted between two and nine times. The DNA for the CDR3 is TGTGCCAGCAGCTTAGTAGCGGGAGGGTTTAGGGAGACCCAGTACTTC. Translated, it gives CASSLVAGGFRETQYF. This chain uses TRBV7-2 with TRBJ2-5, with 11 bases identical to TRBD2. This CDR3 comprises 16 residues. CDR1 and CDR2 (germline): SGHTA, FQGNSA. V trimming: 1 base; J trimming: 5 bases; junction bases outside the gene matches: 6. Filled out from reference TRBV7-2 and TRBJ2-5, the complete variable domain reads GAGVSQSPSNKVTEKGKDVELRCDPISGHTALYWYRQSLGQGLEFLIYFQGNSAPDKSGLPSDRFSAERTGGSVSTLTIQRTQQEDSAVYLCASSLVAGGFRETQYFGPGTRLLVL.

CDR3 coding DNA: TGTGCCAGCAGTGAAGAGGTGGGGGGGAAGTGGGGCGATGAGCAGTTCTTC. Its translation: CASSEEVGGKWGDEQFF. The V gene is TRBV6-1, the J gene TRBJ2-1; 7 bases align to TRBD2. The CDR3 is made up of 17 amino acids. Germline loops: CDR1 MNHNS, CDR2 SASEGT. Losses at the gene ends were 1 base for V and 8 bases for J; bases not matched to a gene: 14.

This chain joins TRBV7-8 and TRBJ2-3; D is perhaps TRBD1 or TRBD2 (6 bases each). Germline loops: CDR1 SGHVS, CDR2 FQNEAQ. V lost 3 bases to trimming and J lost 0 bases, with 16 bases between them. This CDR3 is built from 17 residues. This CDR3 is CASSFRGGPKSTDTQYF. CDR3 DNA sequence: TGTGCCAGCAGCTTCCGTGGGGGGCCTAAAAGCACAGATACGCAGTATTTT.

The rearrangement joins TRBV19 to TRBJ2-7, with 9 bases fitting TRBD2. CDR3 length equals 15 residues. Germline-derived CDR1 and CDR2 are LNHDA and SQIVND (reference sequence). Trimming at V came to 7 bases and at J to 0 bases, leaving 7 bases not matched to a gene. The CDR3 DNA follows: TGTGCCAGTACCTTGACTAGCGGCAGCTCCTACGAGCAGTACTTC. Protein product: CASTLTSGSSYEQYF.